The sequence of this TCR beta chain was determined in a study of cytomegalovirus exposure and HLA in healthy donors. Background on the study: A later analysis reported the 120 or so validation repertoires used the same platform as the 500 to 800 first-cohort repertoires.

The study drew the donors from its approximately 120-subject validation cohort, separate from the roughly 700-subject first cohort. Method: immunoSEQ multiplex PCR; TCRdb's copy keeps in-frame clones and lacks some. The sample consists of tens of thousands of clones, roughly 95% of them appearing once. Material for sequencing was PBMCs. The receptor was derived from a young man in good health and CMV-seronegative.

The CDR3 sequence: CASSLALATTGHSDNEQFF. DNA for the CDR3: TGTGCCAGCAGCTTAGCTTTGGCTACGACAGGGCATTCGGACAATGAGCAGTTCTTC. V is TRBV7-9 and J is TRBJ2-1; 7 bases agree with TRBD1. The junction had 16 bases not matched to a gene; V was cut back by 0 bases and J by 5 bases. Germline CDR1 SEHNR, CDR2 FQNEAQ (reference sequence). The CDR3 extends over 19 amino acids.